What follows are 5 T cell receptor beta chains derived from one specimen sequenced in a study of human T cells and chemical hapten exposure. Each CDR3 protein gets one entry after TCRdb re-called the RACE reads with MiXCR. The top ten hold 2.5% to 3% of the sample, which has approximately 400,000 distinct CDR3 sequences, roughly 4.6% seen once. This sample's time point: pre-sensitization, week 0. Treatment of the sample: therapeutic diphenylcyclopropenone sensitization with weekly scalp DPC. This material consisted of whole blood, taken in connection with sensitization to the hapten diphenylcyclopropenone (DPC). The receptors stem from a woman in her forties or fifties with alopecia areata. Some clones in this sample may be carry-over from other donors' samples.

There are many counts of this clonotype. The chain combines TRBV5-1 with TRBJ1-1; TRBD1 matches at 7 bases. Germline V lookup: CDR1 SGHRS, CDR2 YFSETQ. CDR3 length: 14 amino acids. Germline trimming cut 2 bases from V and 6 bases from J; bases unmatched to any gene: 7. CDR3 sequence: CASSFARQGSEAFF. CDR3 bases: TGCGCCAGCAGCTTCGCCCGACAGGGCTCTGAAGCTTTCTTT.

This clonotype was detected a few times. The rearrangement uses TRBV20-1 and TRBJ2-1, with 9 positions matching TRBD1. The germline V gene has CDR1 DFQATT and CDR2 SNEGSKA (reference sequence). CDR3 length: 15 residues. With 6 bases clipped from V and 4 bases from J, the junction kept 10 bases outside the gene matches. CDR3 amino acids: CSAPPGQGPYNEQFF. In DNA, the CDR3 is TGCAGTGCCCCCCCGGGACAGGGTCCATACAATGAGCAGTTCTTC.

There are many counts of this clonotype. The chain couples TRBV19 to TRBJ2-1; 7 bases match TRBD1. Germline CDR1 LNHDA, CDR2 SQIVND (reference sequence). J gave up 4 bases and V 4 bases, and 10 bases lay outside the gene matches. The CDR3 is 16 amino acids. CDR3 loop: CASSRYQGVAYNEQFF. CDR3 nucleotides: TGTGCCAGTAGTAGATATCAGGGGGTAGCTTACAATGAGCAGTTCTTC.

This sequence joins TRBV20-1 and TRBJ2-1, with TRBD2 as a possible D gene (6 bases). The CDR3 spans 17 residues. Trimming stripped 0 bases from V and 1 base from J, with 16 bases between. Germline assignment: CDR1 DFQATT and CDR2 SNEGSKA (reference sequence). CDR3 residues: CSARDLWEVESYNEQFF. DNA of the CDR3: TGCAGTGCTAGAGATCTTTGGGAGGTCGAGTCCTACAATGAGCAGTTCTTC.

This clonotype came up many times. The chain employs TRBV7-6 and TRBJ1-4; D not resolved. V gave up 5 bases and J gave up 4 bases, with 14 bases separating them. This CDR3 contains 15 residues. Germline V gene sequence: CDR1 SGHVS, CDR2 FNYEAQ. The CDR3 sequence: CASSPLGPRNEKLFF. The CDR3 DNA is TGTGCCAGCAGCCCCCTTGGGCCCCGTAATGAAAAACTGTTTTTT.